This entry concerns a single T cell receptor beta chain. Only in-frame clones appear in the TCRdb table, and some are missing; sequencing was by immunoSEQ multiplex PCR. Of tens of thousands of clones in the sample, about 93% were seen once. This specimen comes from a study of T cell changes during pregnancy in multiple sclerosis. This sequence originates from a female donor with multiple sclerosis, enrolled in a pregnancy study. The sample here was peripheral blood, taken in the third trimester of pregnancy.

Here the CDR3 reads CASSLASSSRGYTF. Here the CDR3 DNA reads TGCGCCAGCAGCTTGGCGTCCTCATCGCGGGGCTACACCTTC. This rearrangement joins TRBV5-1 to TRBJ1-2; D is undetermined. The V gene lost 0 bases and the J gene lost 8 bases, with 14 bases spanning the gap. CDR1 SGHRS and CDR2 YFSETQ come from the germline V gene. CDR3 length equals 14 residues.